This TCR beta chain was captured by sequencing in a study of CD8 T cells in Susac syndrome (dated by TCRdb to the late 2010s). At the level of the whole study: Among the sequenced Susac syndrome patients, about six had clinically active disease and eight or nine were in clinical remission. At the time of blood withdrawal, Susac syndrome patients were either therapy-naive, taking corticosteroids (with some also receiving IVIg), or on IVIg alone. Whether CD8+ T cell activation and differentiation in Susac syndrome was antigen driven was tested using repertoire sequencing.

As encoded in the germline V gene, CDR1 is SGDLS while CDR2 is YYNGEE. V and J are trimmed by 0 bases and 5 bases, and the gene matches miss 5 bases of the junction. From the cysteine through the phenylalanine, the CDR3 covers 15 amino acids. The sequence is cut down to CDR3 DNA, 45 bases in frame from base 1. Study-level results and caveats: In the CD4+ T cell repertoire of Susac syndrome patients, clonal expansion was not detected. The TCR sequencing and HLA analysis was acknowledged to have included a relatively small number of individuals.

RNA was extracted using the RNeasy kit, and about 0.45 to 1 ug of the RNA was reverse transcribed with random hexamers. The immunoSEQ multiplex PCR assay, which covers 54 Vbeta and 13 Jbeta segments, was used to amplify TCR beta CDR3 regions. To correct PCR amplification bias, a synthetic template baseline was used for both primer optimization and computational correction. Under the source paper's analysis protocol: Reads were assigned to V, D and J genes according to IMGT and analyzed in immunoSEQ Analyzer, with only productive sequences retained. To calculate clonality, Shannon entropy was normalized by log2 of the number of productive unique sequences and then subtracted from one. For each patient and control, public and private clones were evaluated among the 100 most prevalent clones. Clones were defined as Susac-specific if absent from the healthy and MS cohorts, from over a thousand published viral clones and from other ImmuneACCESS disease sequences. TCRdb reanalyzed the raw reads on its own, using fastp at Q25 for trimming and MiXCR for clone calling, and kept in-frame beta chains. Records with the same CDR3 protein are collapsed into one entry carrying the most frequent genes and DNA. The V and J calls reflect TCRdb's pipeline rather than the authors' work. The sample table lists under 300,000 distinct CDR3 sequences, 96% of them with a count of one. The ten largest clones add up to about 0.094% of the sample.

Peripheral blood CD8+ and CD4+ T cells from healthy donors, Susac syndrome patients and multiple sclerosis patients were profiled using high-throughput TCR beta sequencing. The Susac syndrome patients fulfilled recently defined diagnostic criteria for either definite or probable disease. Bulk CD8+ and CD4+ T cells were purified magnetically by negative isolation, whereas CD8+ TEMRA cells were enriched by FACS. Blood was drawn into EDTA tubes, processed within 24 hours, and PBMCs were isolated by density gradient centrifugation. PBMCs intended for TCR sequencing were frozen in liquid nitrogen and were later thawed in a 37 degrees C water bath. Purity of sorted or isolated CD4+, CD8+ and CD8+ TEMRA cells was at least 90%. As for this clonotype: There is no known antigen for this receptor. There are no base qualities to consult, and no much larger clone falls within one base.

Sample: CD4+ T cells from PBMCs. The origin of this receptor is a human donor with Susac syndrome. Rearrangement joined TRBV9 to TRBJ2-3, with 8 bases matching TRBD2. The DNA reads TGTGCCAGCAGCGTAGCGGGAGGGCCTGGAGATACGCAGTATTTT. Translated, it gives CASSVAGGPGDTQYF. The full variable domain, completed from the reference TRBV9 and TRBJ2-3 proteins outside the CDR3, reads DSGVTQTPKHLITATGQRVTLRCSPRSGDLSVYWYQQSLDQGLQFLIQYYNGEERAKGNILERFSAQQFPDLHSELNLSSLELGDSALYFCASSVAGGPGDTQYFGPGTRLTVL.